The 32 T cell receptor beta chains reported below all come from one sample, sequenced in a study of control samples from healthy donors and cancer patients. Clones were read by immunoSEQ multiplex PCR, and TCRdb kept only the in-frame ones, dropping some. The profile shows 95,000 to 130,000 clones, roughly nine tenths of them singletons. The sequenced sample consisted of PBMCs. Receptor source: a woman in her fifties or sixties with colorectal cancer.

This sequence joins TRBV9 and TRBJ1-1; D is perhaps TRBD1 (6 bases). Germline loops: CDR1 SGDLS, CDR2 YYNGEE. V was shortened by 1 base and J by 3 bases, with 13 bases between the two germline ends. This CDR3 comprises 15 residues. This chain's CDR3 is CASSVTSGVDTEAFF. The DNA of the CDR3 is TGTGCCAGCAGCGTAACTTCAGGGGTGGACACTGAAGCTTTCTTT.

The genes are TRBV24-1 and TRBJ1-5, with 7 nucleotides matching TRBD1. Germline-derived CDR1 and CDR2 are KGHDR and SFDVKD. The CDR3 runs 15 residues. V lost 3 bases to trimming and J lost 4 bases; unmatched junction nucleotides: 5. The CDR3 loop is CATSDPGQINQPQHF. CDR3 DNA: TGTGCCACCAGTGATCCGGGACAGATTAATCAGCCCCAGCATTTT.

This chain uses TRBV21-1 with TRBJ2-2; the table's D call, TRBD1, has no DNA check behind it. TRBV21-1 is reported as a pseudogene. This CDR3 contains 16 residues. CDR3 loop: CASSKARAVNTGELFF. The CDR3 DNA reads as TGTGCCAGCAGCAAAGCCAGGGCGGTGAACACCGGGGAGCTGTTTTTT.

This rearrangement joins TRBV23-1 to TRBJ2-5, with D unclear. TRBV23-1 is assigned to the ORF class and has an uncertain function. CDR3 length: 12 residues. Trimming shortened V by 7 bases and J by 5 bases, and 11 bases separated the two germline ends. The CDR3, as DNA: TGCGCCAGCACAGAAGATTGGGAGACCCAGTACTTC. This encodes CASTEDWETQYF.

The rearrangement links TRBV2 to TRBJ1-1; tentative D call: TRBD1 (5 bases). Germline V gene data show CDR1 as SNHLY and CDR2 as FYNNEI. The V and J ends lost 3 bases and 2 bases respectively, with 10 bases between them. The CDR3 spans 14 residues. CDR3 residues: CASSDLRGNTEAFF. In DNA form, the CDR3 reads TGTGCCAGCAGTGATCTTCGGGGCAACACTGAAGCTTTCTTT.

The rearrangement uses TRBV7-9 and TRBJ1-5, with a possible D match to TRBD1 (6 bases). Germline CDR1 SEHNR, CDR2 FQNEAQ (reference sequence). Trimming took 5 bases from V and 4 from J, leaving 18 bases between them. This CDR3 has 16 residues. The CDR3 is CASSPGVPAVNQPQHF. The CDR3 DNA reads TGTGCCAGCAGCCCAGGGGTACCGGCCGTTAATCAGCCCCAGCATTTT.

This clone was observed a handful of times. The chain joins TRBV4-1 to TRBJ2-1, with 7 nucleotides matching TRBD2. This CDR3 region has 15 residues. Germline V gene sequence: CDR1 MGHRA, CDR2 YSYEKL. Trimming cost V 0 bases and J 7 bases; bases outside gene matches: 6. CDR3 region: CASSQDFGGSNEQFF. CDR3 nucleotides: TGCGCCAGCAGCCAAGATTTCGGGGGGTCGAATGAGCAGTTCTTC.

This CDR3 reads CASSFLSGGAGEQFF. The CDR3 DNA follows: TGCGCCAGCAGCTTTCTTAGCGGGGGGGCAGGTGAGCAGTTCTTC. The chain recombines TRBV5-1 with TRBJ2-1, with 11 bases fitting TRBD2. The CDR3 totals 15 residues. CDR1 is SGHRS and CDR2 is YFSETQ in the germline V gene. V shed 2 bases and J 9 bases; nucleotides not matched to a gene: 7. Together with reference TRBV5-1 and TRBJ2-1, the CDR3 gives the full variable domain: KAGVTQTPRYLIKTRGQQVTLSCSPISGHRSVSWYQQTPGQGLQFLFEYFSETQRNKGNFPGRFSGRQFSNSRSEMNVSTLELGDSALYLCASSFLSGGAGEQFFGPGTRLTVL.

This sequence joins TRBV5-1 and TRBJ1-4; TRBD1 agrees at 9 bases. Germline V gene data show CDR1 as SGHRS and CDR2 as YFSETQ. The CDR3 consists of 16 residues. The V and J ends lost 0 bases and 3 bases, in that order; junction bases with no gene match: 3. The CDR3 DNA reads as TGCGCCAGCAGCTTGGGGACAGGGGCGTCTAATGAAAAACTGTTTTTT. Its translation is CASSLGTGASNEKLFF.

The rearrangement joins TRBV29-1 to TRBJ2-1; perhaps TRBD2 as D (6 bases). Germline CDR1 SQVTM, CDR2 ANQGSEA. The CDR3 consists of 13 residues. V was clipped by 6 bases and J by 3 bases, with 12 bases between them. CDR3 nucleotide sequence: TGCAGCGTCGGCTTGGAGGGCTACAATGAGCAGTTCTTC. It encodes CSVGLEGYNEQFF.

The sample holds a few counts of this clone. This sequence joins TRBV19 and TRBJ1-2, with D maybe TRBD1 (5 bases). Trimming pared 3 bases from V and 3 bases from J, leaving 11 bases between. Per germline, CDR1 LNHDA and CDR2 SQIVND (reference sequence). The CDR3 loop spans 14 amino acids. This CDR3 is CASSIGQGDYGYTF. The CDR3 bases are TGTGCCAGTAGTATTGGTCAGGGAGACTATGGCTACACCTTC. Filled out from reference TRBV19 and TRBJ1-2, the complete variable domain reads DGGITQSPKYLFRKEGQNVTLSCEQNLNHDAMYWYRQDPGQGLRLIYYSQIVNDFQKGDIAEGYSVSREKKESFPLTVTSAQKNPTAFYLCASSIGQGDYGYTFGSGTRLTVV.

V gene TRBV2 combines with J gene TRBJ2-1, with D perhaps matching TRBD1 or TRBD2 (5 bases each). The V end lost 4 bases, the J end lost 4 bases, and 5 bases lay between the germline ends. The CDR3 has 12 amino acids. The V gene's germline CDR1 is SNHLY and CDR2 FYNNEI. The CDR3, as DNA: TGTGCCAGCAGTGGGGGGTACAATGAGCAGTTCTTC. This gives the protein CASSGGYNEQFF.

For the CDR3, the DNA is TGTGCCAGCAGCAGAAAGGGCCAAAGCTCCTACGAGCAGTACTTC. Translating gives CASSRKGQSSYEQYF. V gene TRBV3-1 (or the pseudogene TRBV3-2) combines with J gene TRBJ2-7; D unclear. Trimming took off 5 bases at V and 0 bases at J, with 14 bases between the two ends. The length of the CDR3 is 15 residues. Germline values: CDR1 LGHDT, CDR2 YNNKEL (reference sequence).

The chain links TRBV4-1 to TRBJ2-4, with TRBD2 identical over 12 bases. Germline CDR1 MGHRA, CDR2 YSYEKL. The CDR3 length is 17 residues. J gave up 7 bases and V 0 bases, and 7 bases lay outside the gene matches. This CDR3 is CASSQEGLAGSRNIQYF. Written as DNA, the CDR3 is TGCGCCAGCAGCCAAGAAGGACTAGCGGGATCTCGGAACATTCAGTACTTC.

The rearrangement uses TRBV28 and TRBJ2-4; D gene unclear. V was shortened by 3 bases and J by 1 base, with 7 bases between the two germline ends. The CDR3 extends over 14 amino acids. CDR1 is MDHEN and CDR2 is SYDVKM in the germline V gene. CDR3 DNA: TGTGCCAGCAGTTTTCTGGGGGCCAAAAACATTCAGTACTTC. Amino acid sequence: CASSFLGAKNIQYF.

This clone has a single count. J is TRBJ2-6 and V is TRBV30, with D unresolved. This CDR3 spans 14 amino acids. The V gene lost 1 base and the J gene lost 0 bases, with 4 bases spanning the gap. Germline CDR1 GTSNPN, CDR2 SVGIG (reference sequence). The DNA of the CDR3 is TGTGCCTGGAGTGAAAGCTCTGGGGCCAACGTCCTGACTTTC. It is translated as CAWSESSGANVLTF.

The rearrangement uses TRBV18 and TRBJ1-1; 8 nucleotides match TRBD1. Germline V gene data show CDR1 as KGHSH and CDR2 as LQKENI. The CDR3 length is 15 residues. J gave up 1 base and V 4 bases, and 5 bases lay outside the gene matches. The CDR3 spells CASSLRTGRNTEAFF. CDR3 nucleotide sequence: TGTGCCAGCTCACTGAGGACAGGGAGGAACACTGAAGCTTTCTTT.

The V gene is TRBV5-1, the J gene TRBJ2-7, with D tentatively TRBD2 (6 bases). There are 15 residues in the CDR3. V shed 0 bases and J shed 3 bases, with 13 bases lying between them. Germline V gene lookup returns CDR1 SGHRS and CDR2 YFSETQ. The CDR3 region has the DNA TGCGCCAGCAGCTTGGCCGGAGGGGTCGGCTACGAGCAGTACTTC. It encodes CASSLAGGVGYEQYF. The full variable domain, with the rest looked up from reference TRBV5-1 and TRBJ2-7, is KAGVTQTPRYLIKTRGQQVTLSCSPISGHRSVSWYQQTPGQGLQFLFEYFSETQRNKGNFPGRFSGRQFSNSRSEMNVSTLELGDSALYLCASSLAGGVGYEQYFGPGTRLTVT.

The rearrangement links TRBV5-1 to TRBJ2-5; D gene unclear. The germline gives CDR1 SGHRS, CDR2 YFSETQ. V shed 0 bases and J shed 2 bases, with 14 bases lying between them. The CDR3 is 16 residues long. CDR3 amino acids: CASSLEGYQIQETQYF. CDR3 nucleotide sequence: TGCGCCAGCAGCTTGGAGGGCTATCAAATTCAAGAGACCCAGTACTTC.

The chain joins TRBV12-5 to TRBJ1-1, with D maybe TRBD1 (5 bases). Between the trimmed V and J ends, which lost 2 bases and 4 bases, there was a span of 11 bases. Germline V gene data show CDR1 as LGHNT and CDR2 as FRNRAP. This CDR3 spans 14 amino acids. The DNA for the CDR3 is TGTGCTAGTGGTTTGCAGGGTGTGGGCACTGAAGCTTTCTTT. Translated, it gives CASGLQGVGTEAFF.

This clone was observed a single time. The chain uses TRBV7-8 and TRBJ1-3; possible D gene TRBD1, 6 bases. The V end was cut by 6 bases, the J end by 0 bases, with 24 bases between. The CDR3 runs 19 residues. Germline assignment: CDR1 SGHVS and CDR2 FQNEAQ. The CDR3: CASRNLRDNSRNSGNTIYF. CDR3 DNA sequence: TGTGCCAGCAGGAACCTCCGGGACAACTCACGAAACTCTGGAAACACCATATATTTT.

CDR3 region: CASSLTGESYNEQFF. DNA of the CDR3: TGTGCCAGCAGTTTAACGGGGGAATCCTACAATGAGCAGTTCTTC. The chain employs TRBV6-5 and TRBJ2-1, with TRBD2 as a possible D gene (6 bases). Looked up from germline, CDR1 is MNHEY and CDR2 is SVGAGI. This CDR3 contains 15 residues. Between the trimmed V and J ends, which lost 4 bases and 1 base, there was a span of 11 bases.

The gene calls are TRBV28 and TRBJ1-1, with D uncertain. The CDR3 totals 13 residues. V was shortened by 8 bases and J by 3 bases, with 13 bases between the two germline ends. Germline V lookup: CDR1 MDHEN, CDR2 SYDVKM. The CDR3 is CASVWAGDTEAFF. CDR3 in DNA: TGTGCCAGCGTCTGGGCCGGGGACACTGAAGCTTTCTTT.

V is TRBV27 and J is TRBJ2-3; 8 positions agree with TRBD1. The CDR3 has 14 residues. Germline trimming cut 7 bases from V and 6 bases from J; bases unmatched to any gene: 9. CDR1 is MNHEY, CDR2 SMNVEV, per germline (reference sequence). The CDR3 nucleotides read TGTGCCAGCAATCCCCAGGGGGCAGGGGATACGCAGTATTTT. Protein: CASNPQGAGDTQYF.

This clone was seen a handful of times. The V call is TRBV12-3 or TRBV12-4, the J call TRBJ1-2; possibly TRBD1 for D (5 bases). Trimming took off 5 bases at V and 4 bases at J, with 11 bases between the two ends. This CDR3 spans 13 amino acids. Here the CDR3 reads CASSGAGTYGYTF. CDR3 bases: TGTGCCAGCAGTGGGGCCGGGACCTATGGCTACACCTTC.

This rearrangement joins TRBV5-1 to TRBJ2-1; no clear D. CDR3 length equals 15 residues. Germline CDR1 is SGHRS and CDR2 is YFSETQ. Trimming pared 2 bases from V and 4 bases from J, leaving 13 bases between. In DNA, the CDR3 is TGCGCCAGCAGCTTAACGGCTTTTTCATACAATGAGCAGTTCTTC. Translating gives CASSLTAFSYNEQFF.

Of note for this clone: Other DNA sequences of this sample code for an identical CDR3. The chain has TRBV5-1 and TRBJ1-4; D not resolved. V lost 2 bases to trimming and J lost 3 bases, with 8 bases between them. Germline V lookup: CDR1 SGHRS, CDR2 YFSETQ. This CDR3 has 14 amino acids. The CDR3 is CASSLGWANEKLFF. For the CDR3, the DNA is TGCGCCAGCAGCTTAGGGTGGGCTAATGAAAAACTGTTTTTT.

This clone has just a few counts. The chain couples TRBV3-1 (or the pseudogene TRBV3-2) to TRBJ1-5; D not certain. The V end lost 0 bases, the J end lost 7 bases, and 10 bases lay between the germline ends. The germline gives CDR1 LGHDT, CDR2 YNNKEL (reference sequence). The CDR3 covers 14 residues. The CDR3 nucleotides are TGTGCCAGCAGCCAAGATAGAGGAATACAGCCCCAGCATTTT. It codes for CASSQDRGIQPQHF.

The J gene is TRBJ2-6, the V gene TRBV5-1; TRBD1 agrees at 9 bases. V lost 4 bases and J lost 2; bases outside the gene matches: 7. The germline CDR1 and CDR2 sequences are SGHRS and YFSETQ. CDR3 length: 17 amino acids. CDR3 DNA sequence: TGCGCCAGCAGCGGGGGACAGGGTCCCGCTGGGGCCAACGTCCTGACTTTC. It encodes CASSGGQGPAGANVLTF.

The chain recombines TRBV6-5 with TRBJ1-2; D ambiguous. The germline V and J ends were trimmed by 7 bases and 8 bases, with 20 bases remaining between them. The germline gives CDR1 MNHEY, CDR2 SVGAGI. There are 14 residues in the CDR3. CDR3 DNA sequence: TGTGCCAGCACTCGCGCCGGGGAGGCGTTCGGCTACACCTTC. Its translation is CASTRAGEAFGYTF.

This clone has just one count. The rearrangement links TRBV4-1 to TRBJ2-1; perhaps TRBD2 as D (6 bases). The CDR3 runs to 15 residues. V lost 0 bases and J 4 bases, leaving 10 bases between the germline ends. Germline V gene data show CDR1 as MGHRA and CDR2 as YSYEKL. The CDR3 here is CASSQDGTGYNEQFF. The CDR3 coding sequence is TGCGCCAGCAGCCAAGATGGGACTGGGTACAATGAGCAGTTCTTC.

The V call is TRBV5-1, the J call TRBJ1-1; a possible D gene is TRBD1 (6 bases). Trimming removed 3 bases from V and 7 bases from J, with 10 bases in between. Germline values: CDR1 SGHRS, CDR2 YFSETQ. This CDR3 is built from 12 residues. In DNA form, the CDR3 reads TGCGCCAGCAGCTGGGAAGGGGGTGAAGCTTTCTTT. This translates into CASSWEGGEAFF.